This paragraph covers one T cell receptor (beta chain) sequence. With 60 Vbeta and 13 Jbeta primers, the PCR was carried out. Some clones are missing from TCRdb's copy, which holds only in-frame ones; the method was immunoSEQ multiplex PCR. The repertoire includes about 250,000 clones, nearly 95% of them detected once, and 1.5% to 2% sits in the top ten. The data are from a study of cytomegalovirus exposure and HLA in healthy donors. The ends were cut back, 3 bases at V and 4 bases at J, with 10 bases in the middle. Germline V gene data show CDR1 as MRHNA and CDR2 as SNTAGT. The CDR3 spans 14 residues.

The rearrangement joins TRBV6-4 to TRBJ2-1; a possible D gene is TRBD2 (6 bases). The clonotype originates from a girl aged 2-10 years in good health and CMV-seronegative. Input material: PBMCs. The CDR3 spells CASSEGGRYNEQFF. In DNA form, the CDR3 reads TGTGCCAGCAGTGAGGGGGGAAGGTACAATGAGCAGTTCTTC.